These 29 T cell receptor beta chains came from one sample sequenced in a study of identical twins. TCRdb re-analysed the 5' RACE reads in MiXCR, keeping a single row per CDR3 protein. The repertoire holds under 250,000 distinct CDR3 sequences, with around a tenth as singletons. Sequencing input: memory (CD45RO+) T cells sorted from blood. The receptor set was obtained from a woman between 18 and 29 years old in good health.

There are a few counts of this clonotype. CDR3 DNA: TGTGCCAGCAGTTTAAAGGGGGCGCATGACTATGGCTACACCTTC. It encodes CASSLKGAHDYGYTF. The V gene is TRBV12-3 or TRBV12-4, the J gene TRBJ1-2, with 7 bases identical to TRBD1. Trimming took 2 bases from V and 3 from J; bases not matched to a gene: 6. The CDR3 is made up of 15 amino acids.

For the CDR3, the DNA is TGCAGTGCTAGAGAAAGGCGGGGGGGCCTGGGCGAGCAGTACTTC. Encoded protein: CSARERRGGLGEQYF. This chain connects TRBV20-1 to TRBJ2-7, with 9 positions matching TRBD2. The junction had 9 bases not matched to a gene; V was cut back by 0 bases and J by 6 bases. Per the germline V gene, CDR1 is DFQATT and CDR2 is SNEGSKA (reference sequence). The CDR3 consists of 15 residues.

This clonotype was counted between two and nine times. The rearrangement uses TRBV12-3 or TRBV12-4 and TRBJ2-5; 11 bases line up with TRBD2. V gave up 3 bases and J gave up 4 bases; unmatched junction bases: 7. The CDR3 has 16 amino acids. The CDR3 region has the DNA TGTGCCAGCAGTTTTGGTACTAGCGGGGGTCGAGAGACCCAGTACTTC. Protein sequence: CASSFGTSGGRETQYF.

The chain has TRBV12-3 or TRBV12-4 and TRBJ2-1; 8 positions match TRBD2. V lost 4 bases and J lost 12; bases outside the gene matches: 5. This CDR3 contains 12 residues. The CDR3 DNA sequence: TGTGCCAGCAGTTCGGGGGGGACTGGGCAGTTCTTC. Translating gives CASSSGGTGQFF.

This clonotype was seen repeatedly, ten times or more. The CDR3 nucleotides are TGCGCCAGCAGCCTAAGTCCCGGGACAGATCGCTATGGCTACACCTTC. Translated, it gives CASSLSPGTDRYGYTF. The chain is built from TRBV5-1 and TRBJ1-2, with 7 bases matching TRBD1. Germline trimming cut 4 bases from V and 4 bases from J; bases unmatched to any gene: 13. Germline CDR1 and CDR2: SGHRS and YFSETQ. The CDR3 sequence is 16 residues long.

The J gene is TRBJ2-1, the V gene TRBV12-3 or TRBV12-4; tentatively, D is TRBD2 (6 bases). V dropped 6 bases and J dropped 6 bases, with 12 bases sitting between them. This CDR3 is built from 13 residues. CDR3 sequence reads: CASSLLAPNEQFF. CDR3 DNA sequence: TGTGCCAGCAGCTTACTAGCCCCCAATGAGCAGTTCTTC.

V and J are TRBV27 and TRBJ2-3; TRBD2 might be the D (6 bases). CDR3 size: 15 residues. Germline V gene sequence: CDR1 MNHEY, CDR2 SMNVEV (reference sequence). The germline V and J ends were trimmed by 3 bases and 2 bases, with 12 bases remaining between them. CDR3 nucleotide sequence: TGTGCCAGCAGTTTTGTACTAGCTAACACAGATACGCAGTATTTT. It encodes CASSFVLANTDTQYF.

The CDR3: CSARRTGLYEQYF. The CDR3, as DNA: TGCAGTGCTAGAAGGACAGGACTCTACGAGCAGTACTTC. The chain employs TRBV20-1 and TRBJ2-7, with 7 nucleotides matching TRBD1. J lost 3 bases, V lost 2 bases, and 4 bases had no gene match. CDR1 is DFQATT, CDR2 SNEGSKA, per germline (reference sequence). The CDR3 has 13 residues.

This clonotype has only a few counts. This chain uses TRBV5-1 with TRBJ2-1; 7 nucleotides agree with TRBD2. The junction had 6 bases not matched to a gene; V was cut back by 0 bases and J by 9 bases. This CDR3 contains 14 residues. CDR1 is SGHRS and CDR2 is YFSETQ in the germline V gene. The CDR3 protein is CASSLEAGVGEQFF. CDR3 nucleotide sequence: TGCGCCAGCAGCTTGGAGGCGGGAGTGGGTGAGCAGTTCTTC.

The table lists this clonotype with a few counts. The gene calls are TRBV7-2 and TRBJ2-3; no clear D gene. This CDR3 is 13 amino acids long. Germline lookup yields CDR1 SGHTA and CDR2 FQGNSA. V was pared by 6 bases and J by 8 bases, with 15 bases between. CDR3 nucleotides: TGTGCCAGCAGGGAGAGAAGGCTGGGTACGCAGTATTTT. Its protein is CASRERRLGTQYF.

There are a few counts of this clonotype. The chain couples TRBV20-1 to TRBJ2-3; D possibly matches TRBD1 or TRBD2 (6 bases each). The CDR3 runs to 13 residues. With 6 bases removed from V and 4 bases from J, the gap between germline ends came to 14 bases. Per germline, CDR1 DFQATT and CDR2 SNEGSKA (reference sequence). In DNA form, the CDR3 reads TGCAGTGCCTCGAGGGGGGCCGCAGATACGCAGTATTTT. Translation: CSASRGAADTQYF.

This clonotype occurred many times. The gene calls are TRBV15 and TRBJ1-2, with D unclear. Between the trimmed V and J ends, which lost 0 bases and 5 bases, there was a span of 7 bases. Germline-derived CDR1 and CDR2 are LNHNV and YYDKDF (reference sequence). This CDR3 comprises 13 residues. Written as DNA, the CDR3 is TGTGCCACCAGCAGAGATCGCGAGTATGGCTACACCTTC. Its protein is CATSRDREYGYTF.

The chain is built from TRBV3-1 and TRBJ2-7; no clear D gene. This CDR3 is 14 amino acids long. Germline V gene sequence: CDR1 LGHDT, CDR2 YNNKEL (reference sequence). The V and J ends lost 5 bases and 2 bases respectively, with 13 bases between them. Written as DNA, the CDR3 is TGTGCCAGCAGCACGTCGCCGGGTGCCTACGAGCAGTACTTC. It codes for CASSTSPGAYEQYF.

This clonotype was seen just once. The chain combines TRBV27 with TRBJ2-6, with 10 positions matching TRBD2. The V segment lost 1 base and the J segment 1 base; nucleotides outside the gene matches: 7. The CDR3 length is 19 residues. Germline V gene data show CDR1 as MNHEY and CDR2 as SMNVEV (reference sequence). Here the CDR3 reads CASSLFTPSGSSGANVLTF. In nucleotides, the CDR3 is TGTGCCAGCAGTTTATTTACCCCTAGCGGGAGTTCTGGGGCCAACGTCCTGACTTTC.

CDR3: CASSLGTGRDEQYF. The CDR3 DNA is TGTGCCAGCAGCTTAGGGACAGGGCGGGACGAGCAGTACTTC. This chain links TRBV11-2 with TRBJ2-7, with 8 bases that match TRBD1. V lost 1 base, J lost 5 bases, and 4 bases stayed unmatched. CDR1 is SGHAT, CDR2 FQNNGV, per germline. This CDR3 region has 14 residues.

V is TRBV12-3 or TRBV12-4 and J is TRBJ2-3; D is perhaps TRBD1 (6 bases). V lost 2 bases and J 4 bases, leaving 13 bases between the germline ends. This CDR3 comprises 15 residues. The DNA for the CDR3 is TGTGCCAGCAGTTTACCAGGGGCTGAGGCAGATACGCAGTATTTT. This codes for CASSLPGAEADTQYF.

The rearrangement joins TRBV20-1 to TRBJ2-7, with a possible D match to TRBD1 (8 bases). The CDR3 totals 14 residues. Germline V gene lookup returns CDR1 DFQATT and CDR2 SNEGSKA (reference sequence). Deletions cut 5 bases from V and 3 bases from J, with 17 bases between. CDR3 in DNA: TGCAGTGCTCTGGACAGGGCGGGAGTCTACGAGCAGTACTTC. Protein: CSALDRAGVYEQYF.

This clonotype was seen more than once but under ten times. V usage is TRBV7-9 and J usage is TRBJ2-1; D gene ambiguous. V lost 5 bases and J lost 0, with 11 bases in between. Germline-derived CDR1 and CDR2 are SEHNR and FQNEAQ (reference sequence). The CDR3 spans 15 residues. The CDR3 DNA reads TGTGCCAGCAGCAGAGCGACTTTCTCCTACAATGAGCAGTTCTTC. This codes for CASSRATFSYNEQFF.

This clonotype was counted ten times or more. The rearrangement links TRBV12-3 or TRBV12-4 to TRBJ2-3, with D uncertain. Between the trimmed V and J ends, which lost 3 bases and 4 bases, there was a span of 8 bases. The CDR3 runs 13 residues. This chain's CDR3 is CASSLMAPDTQYF. The CDR3 bases are TGTGCCAGCAGTTTGATGGCCCCAGATACGCAGTATTTT.

The chain recombines TRBV7-2 with TRBJ2-2, with TRBD1 matching 7 bases. Germline V CDR1 and CDR2: SGHTA, FQGNSA. V shed 3 bases and J 2 bases; nucleotides not matched to a gene: 6. This CDR3 comprises 16 residues. DNA of the CDR3: TGTGCCAGCAGCTTGTCCGGACAGGATAACACCGGGGAGCTGTTTTTT. Its protein product is CASSLSGQDNTGELFF.

There are many counts of this clonotype. The CDR3: CASSFRDFPPHEQFF. Written as DNA, the CDR3 is TGCGCCAGCAGCTTCAGGGACTTCCCCCCCCATGAGCAGTTCTTC. This sequence joins TRBV5-1 and TRBJ2-1, with TRBD2 as a possible D gene (6 bases). Germline V gives CDR1 SGHRS, CDR2 YFSETQ. The CDR3 loop spans 15 amino acids. V lost 2 bases and J lost 8, with 17 bases in between.

This clonotype came up a few times. The chain is built from TRBV5-1 and TRBJ2-3; TRBD1 is a possible D gene (5 bases). V lost 2 bases and J 2 bases, leaving 12 bases between the germline ends. The CDR3 runs to 15 residues. Per germline, CDR1 SGHRS and CDR2 YFSETQ. The CDR3 DNA is TGCGCCAGCAGCTTAAAACAGGTGAACACAGATACGCAGTATTTT. Translating it yields CASSLKQVNTDTQYF.

This clonotype was seen ten or more times. The gene calls are TRBV20-1 and TRBJ1-3, with D perhaps matching TRBD1 (6 bases). CDR3 length: 14 amino acids. V lost 6 bases and J 0 bases, leaving 12 bases between the germline ends. Germline V gene data show CDR1 as DFQATT and CDR2 as SNEGSKA (reference sequence). CDR3 in DNA: TGCAGTGCGCAGGACAGCTTCTCTGGAAACACCATATATTTT. This translates into CSAQDSFSGNTIYF.

The chain recombines TRBV10-3 with TRBJ2-3; 12 nucleotides agree with TRBD1. The CDR3 contains 15 residues. Trimming removed 6 bases from V and 5 bases from J; junction bases left unmatched: 6. CDR1 and CDR2 from the germline V gene are ENHRY and SYGVKD. The CDR3 DNA follows: TGTGCCATCAGGGGGGGACAGGGGGCTGAAGATACGCAGTATTTT. Translation gives CAIRGGQGAEDTQYF.

This clonotype was observed a handful of times. This chain connects TRBV6-6 to TRBJ2-5; maybe TRBD1 (5 bases). V gave up 6 bases and J gave up 1 base, with 9 bases separating them. The CDR3 runs 13 residues. Germline assignment: CDR1 MNHNY and CDR2 SVGAGI (reference sequence). DNA for the CDR3: TGTGCCAGCAGGCGACAGATCCAAGAGACCCAGTACTTC. Encoded protein: CASRRQIQETQYF.

This chain joins TRBV6-2 or TRBV6-3 and TRBJ2-3, with D tentatively TRBD2 (6 bases). Trimming removed 5 bases from V and 7 bases from J, with 16 bases in between. CDR1 and CDR2 (germline): MNHEY, SVGEGT. The CDR3 runs 14 residues. The CDR3 loop reads CASSLRERRNTQYF. DNA of the CDR3: TGTGCCAGCAGTCTCCGGGAGAGGAGGAATACGCAGTATTTT.

This clonotype occurred a few times. The V and J genes are TRBV6-6 and TRBJ2-7; 8 bases line up with TRBD2. This CDR3 has 13 amino acids. Germline loops: CDR1 MNHNY, CDR2 SVGAGI (reference sequence). Trimming removed 6 bases from V and 0 bases from J; junction bases left unmatched: 1. CDR3 bases: TGTGCCAGCAGGACTAGCGACTCCTACGAGCAGTACTTC. It yields the protein CASRTSDSYEQYF.

V gene TRBV3-1 combines with J gene TRBJ1-1; possible D gene TRBD1, 6 bases. The CDR3 consists of 14 residues. Germline-derived CDR1 and CDR2 are LGHDT and YNNKEL (reference sequence). The V and J ends lost 2 bases and 5 bases respectively, with 12 bases between them. In DNA form, the CDR3 reads TGTGCCAGCAGCCAATGGAACAGGGAAACTGAAGCTTTCTTT. It specifies CASSQWNRETEAFF. Full variable domain (outside the CDR3, taken from reference TRBV3-1 and TRBJ1-1): DTAVSQTPKYLVTQMGNDKSIKCEQNLGHDTMYWYKQDSKKFLKIMFSYNNKELIINETVPNRFSPKSPDKAHLNLHINSLELGDSAVYFCASSQWNRETEAFFGQGTRLTVV.

The chain is built from TRBV9 and TRBJ2-1, with TRBD1 identical over 9 bases. Germline V gene lookup returns CDR1 SGDLS and CDR2 YYNGEE. This CDR3 has 15 amino acids. The V gene end was trimmed by 7 bases and the J gene end by 1 base; junction bases not matched to a gene: 6. The CDR3 loop is CASDSGTGSYNEQFF. In nucleotides, the CDR3 is TGTGCCAGCGACTCCGGGACAGGGTCCTACAATGAGCAGTTCTTC.